A selection of T cell receptor beta chains follows, all from one sample in a study of cytomegalovirus exposure and HLA in healthy donors. Assay used: immunoSEQ multiplex PCR; TCRdb lists only in-frame clones, some missing. The table shows about 220,000 clones, with around nine tenths occurring only once. The specimen sequenced was PBMCs. Source of these receptors: a woman aged 18-29 years in good health and CMV-seronegative. CDR3s include the opening cysteine and the closing phenylalanine or tryptophan. The order of the fields is CDR3 length, clone size, J gene, V gene, CDR3 protein. The size of a clone is reported for some rows only, either as once, few or many, or as a class for expanded clones.

len: 14
abundance: few
j_gene: TRBJ2-3
v_gene: TRBV7-2
CDR3aa: CASSLVAGTDTQYF

len: 11
abundance: NA
j_gene: TRBJ2-1
v_gene: TRBV28
CDR3aa: CASSSYNEQFF

len: 16
abundance: NA
j_gene: TRBJ2-1
v_gene: TRBV4-1
CDR3aa: CASSQGLDGFIDEQFF

len: 15
abundance: NA
j_gene: TRBJ2-3
v_gene: TRBV9
CDR3aa: CASSPLTGVGDTQYF

len: 13
abundance: NA
j_gene: TRBJ2-7
v_gene: TRBV29-1
CDR3aa: CSVLTQGSYEQYF

len: 15
abundance: NA
j_gene: TRBJ1-1
v_gene: TRBV5-1
CDR3aa: CASRAGEYMNTEAFF

len: 15
abundance: NA
j_gene: TRBJ2-5
v_gene: TRBV4-2
CDR3aa: CASSQARTDQETQYF

len: 16
abundance: NA
j_gene: TRBJ2-5
v_gene: TRBV6-5
CDR3aa: CASSYFGRAYQETQYF

len: 13
abundance: NA
j_gene: TRBJ2-7
v_gene: TRBV5-5
CDR3aa: CASSFRVVGEQYF

len: 17
abundance: NA
j_gene: TRBJ2-1
v_gene: TRBV5-1
CDR3aa: CASSLYFGESSYNEQFF

len: 15
abundance: NA
j_gene: TRBJ2-3
v_gene: TRBV28
CDR3aa: CASRIDRGYTDTQYF

len: 12
abundance: few
j_gene: TRBJ2-1
v_gene: TRBV25-1
CDR3aa: CASTTGTGLQFF

len: 14
abundance: NA
j_gene: TRBJ1-2
v_gene: TRBV6-1
CDR3aa: CASSEAGGGGGYTF

len: 14
abundance: once
j_gene: TRBJ2-7
v_gene: TRBV29-1
CDR3aa: CSVEGLAGVYEQYF

len: 16
abundance: NA
j_gene: TRBJ2-1
v_gene: TRBV5-1
CDR3aa: CASSLDTGSSYNEQFF

len: 11
abundance: NA
j_gene: TRBJ2-1
v_gene: TRBV20-1
CDR3aa: CSAWTSGRGFF

len: 17
abundance: NA
j_gene: TRBJ2-2
v_gene: TRBV25-1
CDR3aa: CASSEVGRERYTGELFF

len: 13
abundance: NA
j_gene: TRBJ1-1
v_gene: TRBV7-9
CDR3aa: CASSFGGDTEAFF

len: 16
abundance: NA
j_gene: TRBJ2-5
v_gene: TRBV5-1
CDR3aa: CASSPLAGLAVETQYF

len: 12
abundance: NA
j_gene: TRBJ2-7
v_gene: TRBV7-9
CDR3aa: CASSTRGREQYF

len: 15
abundance: NA
j_gene: TRBJ2-3
v_gene: TRBV5-1
CDR3aa: CASRPGGLPTDTQYF

len: 17
abundance: NA
j_gene: TRBJ1-6
v_gene: TRBV4-2
CDR3aa: CASSQEPGQGAHSPLHF

len: 15
abundance: NA
j_gene: TRBJ2-3
v_gene: TRBV2
CDR3aa: CATIRQGRSTDTQYF

len: 15
abundance: once
j_gene: TRBJ1-2
v_gene: TRBV7-9
CDR3aa: CASSLKGQAANGYTF

len: 14
abundance: NA
j_gene: TRBJ2-7
v_gene: TRBV5-8
CDR3aa: CASSFRERLPEQYF

len: 15
abundance: NA
j_gene: TRBJ2-2
v_gene: TRBV30
CDR3aa: CAWSPSTGGIGELFF

len: 15
abundance: NA
j_gene: TRBJ2-3
v_gene: TRBV9
CDR3aa: CASREPGLAGDTQYF

len: 16
abundance: NA
j_gene: TRBJ2-2
v_gene: TRBV19
CDR3aa: CASSMTSGRANGELFF

len: 16
abundance: once
j_gene: TRBJ2-3
v_gene: TRBV4-2
CDR3aa: CASSLPQGTGTDTQYF

len: 15
abundance: once
j_gene: TRBJ1-1
v_gene: TRBV5-4
CDR3aa: CASSTNLGASTEAFF

len: 16
abundance: NA
j_gene: TRBJ1-1
v_gene: TRBV30
CDR3aa: CAWSPGVWGGNTEAFF

len: 15
abundance: NA
j_gene: TRBJ2-1
v_gene: TRBV9
CDR3aa: CASRAGTSGTNEQFF

len: 14
abundance: NA
j_gene: TRBJ1-1
v_gene: TRBV6-5
CDR3aa: CASRQTGGDTEAFF

len: 15
abundance: NA
j_gene: TRBJ1-1
v_gene: TRBV5-1
CDR3aa: CASSAERGLNTEAFF

len: 12
abundance: NA
j_gene: TRBJ1-1
v_gene: TRBV27
CDR3aa: CASSRTGIEAFF

len: 17
abundance: NA
j_gene: TRBJ2-2
v_gene: TRBV4-1
CDR3aa: CASSHSGAGVGTGELFF

len: 14
abundance: once
j_gene: TRBJ2-3
v_gene: TRBV29-1
CDR3aa: CSQSDLPSTDTQYF

len: 13
abundance: few
j_gene: TRBJ1-1
v_gene: TRBV5-1
CDR3aa: CASTKAGIGDAFF

len: 11
abundance: NA
j_gene: TRBJ2-7
v_gene: TRBV20-1
CDR3aa: CSADGLYEQYF

len: 16
abundance: NA
j_gene: TRBJ1-2
v_gene: TRBV7-2
CDR3aa: CASSLASHRGSYGYTF

len: 14
abundance: NA
j_gene: TRBJ2-3
v_gene: TRBV6-5
CDR3aa: CASSYLTHTDTQYF

len: 13
abundance: NA
j_gene: TRBJ2-3
v_gene: TRBV6-5
CDR3aa: CASSRAPTDTQYF

len: 14
abundance: once
j_gene: TRBJ1-5
v_gene: TRBV30
CDR3aa: CAWSVGQINQPQHF

len: 17
abundance: NA
j_gene: TRBJ2-4
v_gene: TRBV28
CDR3aa: CASSFGGLILAKNIQYF

len: 18
abundance: NA
j_gene: TRBJ2-7
v_gene: TRBV12-5
CDR3aa: CASGRGGQGDRSSYEQYF

len: 15
abundance: once
j_gene: TRBJ2-7
v_gene: TRBV5-8
CDR3aa: CASSRGLAGDDEQYF

len: 14
abundance: NA
j_gene: TRBJ1-5
v_gene: TRBV6-9
CDR3aa: CASSYIKATVGEHF

len: 12
abundance: NA
j_gene: TRBJ2-7
v_gene: TRBV10-3
CDR3aa: CAIISISYEQYF

len: 14
abundance: NA
j_gene: TRBJ2-5
v_gene: TRBV27
CDR3aa: CASSTRQYQETQYF

len: 17
abundance: NA
j_gene: TRBJ2-2
v_gene: TRBV5-6
CDR3aa: CASSPRRGAFVTGELFF

len: 14
abundance: NA
j_gene: TRBJ2-7
v_gene: TRBV7-9
CDR3aa: CASSVSGTTNEQYF

len: 16
abundance: NA
j_gene: TRBJ2-3
v_gene: TRBV5-5
CDR3aa: CASSFAGALITDTQYF

len: 12
abundance: NA
j_gene: TRBJ2-1
v_gene: TRBV5-6
CDR3aa: CASTQGIGEQFF

len: 16
abundance: once
j_gene: TRBJ1-5
v_gene: TRBV6-1
CDR3aa: CASSERTGGSNQPQHF

len: 14
abundance: NA
j_gene: TRBJ1-4
v_gene: TRBV10-3
CDR3aa: CATTLHEGYEKLFF

len: 15
abundance: NA
j_gene: TRBJ2-2
v_gene: TRBV30
CDR3aa: CALSYGQGRTGELFF

len: 14
abundance: NA
j_gene: TRBJ1-6
v_gene: TRBV28
CDR3aa: CASRIQLYNSPLHF

len: 16
abundance: once
j_gene: TRBJ1-3
v_gene: TRBV19
CDR3aa: CASSIQGAPSGNTIYF

len: 14
abundance: NA
j_gene: TRBJ1-5
v_gene: TRBV28
CDR3aa: CASSTQGPQMPQHF

len: 16
abundance: NA
j_gene: TRBJ2-2
v_gene: TRBV27
CDR3aa: CASRLFKAGVAGELFF